This T cell receptor (beta chain) was profiled in a study of T-cell reconstitution after alpha-beta-depleted transplantation in children. General study results and limits: T-cell counts and diversity at one year post-transplant came mainly from newly produced T cells. As was reported, about two months after transplant, alpha-beta T cells came from several hundred expanded graft clones.

Note on this clonotype: What it binds is not known.

A library of TCRbeta sequences, prepared with unique molecular identifiers, was generated. TCRdb processed the PCR reads anew with MiXCR; each CDR3 protein has one entry. The repertoire holds some 840,000 distinct CDR3 sequences, with around 17% as singletons. Deletions cut 0 bases from V and 2 bases from J, with 11 bases between. This CDR3 comprises 15 residues. The germline CDR1 and CDR2 sequences are SGHTA and FQGNSA. The sequences come from PBMCs, mostly from graft donor cells, collected 360 days after TCRalphabeta/CD19-depleted stem cell transplant. This receptor was taken from a male patient younger than 18 who had a stem cell transplant for acute lymphoblastic leukemia, so the T cells may come from the graft donor. The chain couples TRBV7-2 to TRBJ2-7; D is ambiguous. CDR3 sequence (DNA): TGTGCCAGCAGCTTAGCGCTAAACCCCGCCTACGAGCAGTACTTC. Its protein is CASSLALNPAYEQYF.